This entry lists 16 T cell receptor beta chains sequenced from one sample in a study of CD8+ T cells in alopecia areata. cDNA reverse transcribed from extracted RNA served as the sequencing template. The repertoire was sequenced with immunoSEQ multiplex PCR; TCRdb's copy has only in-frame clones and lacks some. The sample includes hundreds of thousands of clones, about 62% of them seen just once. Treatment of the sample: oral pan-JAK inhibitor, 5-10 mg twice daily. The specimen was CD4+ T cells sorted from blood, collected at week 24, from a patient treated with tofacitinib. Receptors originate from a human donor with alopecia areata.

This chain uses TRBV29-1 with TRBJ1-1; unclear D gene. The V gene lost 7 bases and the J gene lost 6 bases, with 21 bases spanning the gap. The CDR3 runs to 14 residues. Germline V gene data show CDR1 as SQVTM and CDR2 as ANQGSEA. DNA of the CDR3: TGCAGCGACTTCGTGTTACCTGGTCGCGCTGAAGCTTTCTTT. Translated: CSDFVLPGRAEAFF.

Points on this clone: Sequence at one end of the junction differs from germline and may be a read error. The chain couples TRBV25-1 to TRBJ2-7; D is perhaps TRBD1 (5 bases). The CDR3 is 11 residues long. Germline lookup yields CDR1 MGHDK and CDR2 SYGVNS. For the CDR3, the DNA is TGTGCCAGCAGTGAAGAGGTGGTCAGGGTCTTC. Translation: CASSEEVVRVF.

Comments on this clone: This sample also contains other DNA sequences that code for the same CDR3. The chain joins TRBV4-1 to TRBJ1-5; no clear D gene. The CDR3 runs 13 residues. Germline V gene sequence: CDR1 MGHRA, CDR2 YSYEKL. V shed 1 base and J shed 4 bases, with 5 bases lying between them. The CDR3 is CASSQVGNQPQHF. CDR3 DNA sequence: TGCGCCAGCAGCCAAGTGGGAAATCAGCCCCAGCATTTT.

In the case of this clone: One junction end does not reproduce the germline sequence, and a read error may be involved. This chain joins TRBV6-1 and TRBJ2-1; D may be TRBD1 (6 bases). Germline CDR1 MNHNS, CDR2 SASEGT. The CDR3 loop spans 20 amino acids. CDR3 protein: CASSDLPRLGHRGGDNEQFF. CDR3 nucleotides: TGTGCCAGCAGTGACCTGCCCCGACTGGGACACCGGGGTGGGGACAACGAGCAGTTCTTC.

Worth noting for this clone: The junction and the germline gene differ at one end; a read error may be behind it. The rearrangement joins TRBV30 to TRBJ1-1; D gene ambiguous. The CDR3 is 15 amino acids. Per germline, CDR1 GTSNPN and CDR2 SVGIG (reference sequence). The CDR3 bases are TGTGCCTGGAGTGGCCCCCCTCCTGGGGTGTCGGGCAGCTTTTTT. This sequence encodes CAWSGPPPGVSGSFF.

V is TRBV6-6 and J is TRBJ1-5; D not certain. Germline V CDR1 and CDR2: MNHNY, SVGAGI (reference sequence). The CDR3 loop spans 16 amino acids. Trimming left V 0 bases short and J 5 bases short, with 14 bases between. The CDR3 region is CASSYSSRGSDQPQHF. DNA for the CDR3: TGTGCCAGCAGTTACTCAAGCCGGGGATCCGATCAGCCCCAGCATTTT.

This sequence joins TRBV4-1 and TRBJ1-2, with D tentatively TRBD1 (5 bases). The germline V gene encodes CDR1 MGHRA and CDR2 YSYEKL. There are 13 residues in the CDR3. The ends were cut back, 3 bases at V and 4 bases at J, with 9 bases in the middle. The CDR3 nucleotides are TGCGCCAGCAGCCAGTCCGGGGGCTATGGCTACACCTTC. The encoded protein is CASSQSGGYGYTF.

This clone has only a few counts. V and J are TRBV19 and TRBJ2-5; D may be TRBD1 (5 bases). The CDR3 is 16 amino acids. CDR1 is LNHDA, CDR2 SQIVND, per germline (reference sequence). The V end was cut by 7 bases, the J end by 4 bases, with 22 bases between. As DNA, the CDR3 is TGTGCCAGTAAGGGGCAGGATGGCGGCACTCGAGAGACCCAGTACTTC. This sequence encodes CASKGQDGGTRETQYF.

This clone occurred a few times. The CDR3 here is CASSQEGGRMAGELFF. As DNA, the CDR3 is TGCGCCAGCAGCCAAGAAGGAGGGAGGATGGCCGGGGAGCTGTTTTTT. This chain links TRBV4-3 with TRBJ2-2; D may be TRBD2 (6 bases). The CDR3 loop spans 16 amino acids. Trimming stripped 0 bases from V and 6 bases from J, with 14 bases between. Germline V gene data show CDR1 as LGHNA and CDR2 as YSLEER.

CDR3 DNA: TGTGCCAGCAGTTGGGGACAGTCCAATCAGCCCCAGCATTTT. Its translation is CASSWGQSNQPQHF. The J gene is TRBJ1-5, the V gene TRBV28, with 7 bases lining up with TRBD1. The V gene end was trimmed by 4 bases and the J gene end by 3 bases; junction bases not matched to a gene: 3. The CDR3 runs 14 residues. Germline V gene lookup returns CDR1 MDHEN and CDR2 SYDVKM.

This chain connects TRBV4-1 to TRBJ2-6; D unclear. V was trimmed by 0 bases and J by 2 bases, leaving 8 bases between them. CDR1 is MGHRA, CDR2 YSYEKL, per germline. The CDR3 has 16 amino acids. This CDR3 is CASSQERSAGANVLTF. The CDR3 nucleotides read TGCGCCAGCAGCCAAGAGAGGTCTGCTGGGGCCAACGTCCTGACTTTC.

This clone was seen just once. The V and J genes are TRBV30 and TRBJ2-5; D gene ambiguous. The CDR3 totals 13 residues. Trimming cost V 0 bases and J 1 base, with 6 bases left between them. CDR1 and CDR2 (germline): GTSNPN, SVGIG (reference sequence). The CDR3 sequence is CAWSVTTQETQYF. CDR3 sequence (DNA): TGTGCCTGGAGTGTAACCACCCAAGAGACCCAGTACTTC.

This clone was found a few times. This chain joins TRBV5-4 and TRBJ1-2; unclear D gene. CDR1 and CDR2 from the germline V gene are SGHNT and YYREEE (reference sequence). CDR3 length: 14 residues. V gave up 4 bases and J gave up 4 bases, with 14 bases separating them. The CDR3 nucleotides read TGTGCCAGCAGCGGAGTGGCGGCCGGCTATGGCTACACCTTC. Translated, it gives CASSGVAAGYGYTF.

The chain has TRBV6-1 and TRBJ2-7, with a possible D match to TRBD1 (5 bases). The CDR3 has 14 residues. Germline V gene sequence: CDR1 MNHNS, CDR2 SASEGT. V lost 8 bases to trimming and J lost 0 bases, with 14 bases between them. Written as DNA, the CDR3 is TGTGCCAGCGAACCAAAGGGGTACTCCTACGAGCAGTACTTC. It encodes CASEPKGYSYEQYF.

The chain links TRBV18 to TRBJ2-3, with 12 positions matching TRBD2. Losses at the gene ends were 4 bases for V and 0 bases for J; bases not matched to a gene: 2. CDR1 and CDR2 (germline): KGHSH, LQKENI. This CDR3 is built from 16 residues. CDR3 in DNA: TGTGCCAGCTCACTCGGGACTAGCGGGAGCACAGATACGCAGTATTTT. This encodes CASSLGTSGSTDTQYF.

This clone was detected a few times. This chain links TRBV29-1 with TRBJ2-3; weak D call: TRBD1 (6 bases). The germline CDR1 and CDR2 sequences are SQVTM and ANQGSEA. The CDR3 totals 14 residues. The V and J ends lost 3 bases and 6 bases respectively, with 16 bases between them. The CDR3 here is CSVDRSGDMDTQYF. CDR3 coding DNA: TGCAGCGTTGATCGGTCAGGGGACATGGATACGCAGTATTTT.